One and the same sample provided the 5 T cell receptor beta chains below, sequenced in a study of beta chain features in type 1 diabetes. These receptors have no identified antigens. Reverse transcribing all isolated RNA meant expressed TCRB transcripts were sequenced. Here immunoSEQ multiplex PCR was the method, and the copy in TCRdb shows in-frame clones only, minus some. The sample consists of 300,000 to 350,000 clones, about 13% of them appearing once. Notes on the study in general: TCRB CDR3s were moderately but significantly shorter in Type 1 diabetes patients in all four CD4+ subsets.

Sequenced: naive CD4+ T cells from blood. Receptor source: a woman in her late teens or twenties with type 1 diabetes.

The V gene is TRBV2, the J gene TRBJ1-2; a weak D match, TRBD1 (5 bases). V lost 3 bases and J lost 7, with 9 bases in between. The CDR3 runs 12 residues. Germline V lookup: CDR1 SNHLY, CDR2 FYNNEI. The CDR3 reads CASSEAGSGYTF. DNA of the CDR3: TGTGCCAGCAGTGAGGCAGGGTCTGGCTACACCTTC. The full variable domain, with the rest looked up from reference TRBV2 and TRBJ1-2, is EPEVTQTPSHQVTQMGQEVILRCVPISNHLYFYWYRQILGQKVEFLVSFYNNEISEKSEIFDDQFSVERPDGSNFTLKIRSTKLEDSAMYFCASSEAGSGYTFGSGTRLTVV.

This sequence joins TRBV25-1 and TRBJ1-3; D is unclear. Trimming pared 4 bases from V and 4 bases from J, leaving 8 bases between. CDR3 length: 13 amino acids. The germline CDR1 and CDR2 sequences are MGHDK and SYGVNS. CDR3 residues: CASSATSGNTIYF. The DNA of the CDR3 is TGTGCCAGCAGTGCCACATCCGGAAACACCATATATTTT.

The chain employs TRBV11-2 and TRBJ2-1, with 12 nucleotides matching TRBD2. The CDR3 covers 17 residues. Germline loops: CDR1 SGHAT, CDR2 FQNNGV. V lost 1 base, J lost 11 bases, and 12 bases stayed unmatched. The CDR3 loop is CASSLGQVRLAGDKQFF. In DNA form, the CDR3 reads TGTGCCAGCAGCTTAGGTCAGGTTCGACTAGCGGGAGATAAGCAGTTCTTC.

The V gene is TRBV28, the J gene TRBJ2-7, with 9 bases matching TRBD2. J was trimmed by 5 bases and V by 2 bases; bases with no gene match: 10. Germline CDR1 is MDHEN and CDR2 is SYDVKM. CDR3 length equals 16 residues. CDR3 loop: CASSLGDAGGPHEQYF. For the CDR3, the DNA is TGTGCCAGCAGTTTAGGAGACGCGGGAGGGCCTCACGAGCAGTACTTC.

The V and J genes are TRBV27 and TRBJ2-7, with 7 bases that match TRBD2. The V gene end was trimmed by 2 bases and the J gene end by 3 bases; junction bases not matched to a gene: 4. The germline V gene has CDR1 MNHEY and CDR2 SMNVEV (reference sequence). There are 14 residues in the CDR3. CDR3 protein: CASSLRGRYYEQYF. The CDR3 DNA is TGTGCCAGCAGTTTACGCGGGAGATACTACGAGCAGTACTTC.